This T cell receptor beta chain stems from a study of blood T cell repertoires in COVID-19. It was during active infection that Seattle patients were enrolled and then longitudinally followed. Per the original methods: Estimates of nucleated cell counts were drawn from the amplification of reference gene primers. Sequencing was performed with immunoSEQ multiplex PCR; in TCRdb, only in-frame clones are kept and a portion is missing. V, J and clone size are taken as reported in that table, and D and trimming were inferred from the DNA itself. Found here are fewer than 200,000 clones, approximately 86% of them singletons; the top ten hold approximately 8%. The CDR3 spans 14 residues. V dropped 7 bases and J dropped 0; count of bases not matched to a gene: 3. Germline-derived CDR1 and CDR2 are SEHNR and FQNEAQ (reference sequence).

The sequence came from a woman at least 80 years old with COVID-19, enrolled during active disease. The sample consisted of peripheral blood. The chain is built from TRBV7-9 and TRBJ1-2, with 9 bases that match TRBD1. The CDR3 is CASMGQGANYGYTF. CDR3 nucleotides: TGTGCCAGCATGGGACAGGGAGCTAACTATGGCTACACCTTC.